Following are 8 T cell receptor beta chains from one sample sequenced in a study of Graves' ophthalmopathy and Graves' hyperthyroidism. The TCR beta CDR3 regions underwent amplification from RNA transcripts. HTBI-primed first-round RT-PCR preceded second-round multiplex PCR. One entry per CDR3 protein, called by TCRdb with MiXCR from the multiplex PCR reads. The sample carries about 620,000 distinct CDR3 sequences, around a fifth recorded once. Sequenced input: peripheral blood. These receptors were obtained from a woman aged 18-29 years with stable Graves' hyperthyroidism. Some clones in this sample may be carry-over from other donors' samples.

This clonotype has at least ten counts. DNA of the CDR3: TGCAGTGCCAGACCCGGTAGATCCTACGAGCAGTACTTC. Its translation: CSARPGRSYEQYF. The J gene is TRBJ2-7, the V gene TRBV20-1, with D unclear. Germline V gives CDR1 DFQATT, CDR2 SNEGSKA (reference sequence). This CDR3 spans 13 amino acids. Trimming cost V 6 bases and J 1 base, with 13 bases left between them.

This clonotype was seen only a few times. The chain links TRBV6-2 or TRBV6-3 to TRBJ2-7; TRBD2 might be the D (6 bases). Trimming removed 6 bases from V and 3 bases from J, with 18 bases in between. This CDR3 is built from 15 residues. CDR1 is MNHEY and CDR2 is SVGEGT in the germline V gene. The CDR3 spells CASSHPERRDYEQYF. The CDR3 DNA follows: TGTGCCAGCAGCCACCCCGAGCGGAGGGACTACGAGCAGTACTTC.

This clonotype was picked up a small number of times. The CDR3 coding sequence is TGTGCCAGCAGCCCACCGATGGGACAGACCTATGGCTACACCTTC. Protein sequence: CASSPPMGQTYGYTF. This chain joins TRBV9 and TRBJ1-2, with TRBD1 matching 7 bases. Germline assignment: CDR1 SGDLS and CDR2 YYNGEE. The junction had 10 bases not matched to a gene; V was cut back by 4 bases and J by 4 bases. This CDR3 spans 15 amino acids.

A remark on this clonotype: A much larger clone differs by one base, so this may be a read error. The chain joins TRBV20-1 to TRBJ1-1, with 9 bases that match TRBD1. CDR3 size: 16 residues. From germline, CDR1 is DFQATT and CDR2 SNEGSKA (reference sequence). The CDR3 DNA is TGCAGTGCTGCGGGAGGACAGGGGATCTCGAACACTGAAGCTTGCTTT. Its protein product is CSAAGGQGISNTEACF.

This clonotype has at least ten counts. The rearrangement uses TRBV6-2 or TRBV6-3 and TRBJ1-2; TRBD1 might be the D (5 bases). Germline V lookup: CDR1 MNHEY, CDR2 SVGEGT. The V and J ends lost 6 bases and 0 bases respectively, with 11 bases between them. CDR3 length: 14 residues. The CDR3 sequence: CASRKRQPNYGYTF. The CDR3 region has the DNA TGTGCCAGCAGAAAACGACAGCCTAACTATGGCTACACCTTC.

The chain links TRBV29-1 to TRBJ2-5; possible D gene TRBD1, 5 bases. Germline CDR1 reads SQVTM; CDR2 reads ANQGSEA. The CDR3 contains 11 residues. Trimming shortened V by 5 bases and J by 4 bases, and 8 bases separated the two germline ends. CDR3: CSVHRGETQYF. CDR3 nucleotides: TGCAGCGTTCATAGGGGAGAGACCCAGTACTTC.

This chain uses TRBV11-1 with TRBJ2-5; TRBD1 aligns across 8 bases. The length of the CDR3 is 15 residues. CDR1 and CDR2 from the germline V gene are SGHAT and FQDESV (reference sequence). With V trimmed by 0 bases and J by 1 base, 1 base remained unmatched. The CDR3 spells CASSLAGQAQETQYF. As DNA, the CDR3 is TGTGCCAGCAGCTTAGCGGGACAGGCCCAAGAGACCCAGTACTTC. Combining the CDR3 with reference TRBV11-1 and TRBJ2-5 gives the whole variable domain EAEVAQSPRYKITEKSQAVAFWCDPISGHATLYWYRQILGQGPELLVQFQDESVVDDSQLPKDRFSAERLKGVDSTLKIQPAELGDSAMYLCASSLAGQAQETQYFGPGTRLLVL.

This chain links TRBV19 with TRBJ1-5; a weak D match, TRBD1 (5 bases). CDR3 size: 14 residues. V gave up 2 bases and J gave up 9 bases, with 14 bases separating them. Germline values: CDR1 LNHDA, CDR2 SQIVND (reference sequence). CDR3 in amino acids: CASSISALGGPQHF. The CDR3 DNA follows: TGTGCCAGTAGTATAAGTGCCCTCGGGGGGCCCCAGCATTTT.